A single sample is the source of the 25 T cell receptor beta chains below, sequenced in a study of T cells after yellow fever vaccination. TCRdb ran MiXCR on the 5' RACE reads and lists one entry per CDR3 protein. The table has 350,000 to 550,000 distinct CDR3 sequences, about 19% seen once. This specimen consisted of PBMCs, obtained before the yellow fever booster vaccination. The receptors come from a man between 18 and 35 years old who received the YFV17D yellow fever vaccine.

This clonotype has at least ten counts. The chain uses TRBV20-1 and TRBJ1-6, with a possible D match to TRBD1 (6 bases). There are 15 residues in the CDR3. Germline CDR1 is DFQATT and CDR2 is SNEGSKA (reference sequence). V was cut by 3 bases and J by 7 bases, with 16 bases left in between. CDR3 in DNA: TGCAGTGCTAGTGACAGGCGCAAAGGAAATTCACCCCTCCACTTT. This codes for CSASDRRKGNSPLHF.

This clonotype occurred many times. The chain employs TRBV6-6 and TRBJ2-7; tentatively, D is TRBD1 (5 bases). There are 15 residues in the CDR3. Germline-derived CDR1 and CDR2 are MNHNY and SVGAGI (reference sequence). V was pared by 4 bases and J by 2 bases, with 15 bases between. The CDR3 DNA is TGTGCCAGCAGTTCCGTCTTCGGACAAACCTACGAGCAGTACGTC. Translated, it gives CASSSVFGQTYEQYV.

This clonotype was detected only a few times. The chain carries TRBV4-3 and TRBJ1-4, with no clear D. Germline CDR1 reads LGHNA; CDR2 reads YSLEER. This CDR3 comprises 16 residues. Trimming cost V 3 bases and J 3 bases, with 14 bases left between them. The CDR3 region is CASSHAHTGSNEKLFF. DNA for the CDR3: TGCGCCAGCAGCCATGCGCACACGGGATCTAATGAAAAACTGTTTTTT.

CDR3 amino acids: CASSFGGGQGYNEQFF. The DNA for the CDR3 is TGTGCCAGCAGTTTCGGGGGGGGACAGGGATACAATGAGCAGTTCTTC. The chain uses TRBV27 and TRBJ2-1; the D gene is possibly TRBD1 (9 bases). Germline-derived CDR1 and CDR2 are MNHEY and SMNVEV (reference sequence). Trimming stripped 3 bases from V and 4 bases from J, with 16 bases between. The CDR3 runs 16 residues.

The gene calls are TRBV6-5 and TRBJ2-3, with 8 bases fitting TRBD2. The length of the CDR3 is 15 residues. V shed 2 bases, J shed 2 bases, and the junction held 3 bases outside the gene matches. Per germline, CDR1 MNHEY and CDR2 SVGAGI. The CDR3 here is CASSYRRGDTDTQYF. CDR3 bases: TGTGCCAGCAGTTACAGGCGGGGGGACACAGATACGCAGTATTTT.

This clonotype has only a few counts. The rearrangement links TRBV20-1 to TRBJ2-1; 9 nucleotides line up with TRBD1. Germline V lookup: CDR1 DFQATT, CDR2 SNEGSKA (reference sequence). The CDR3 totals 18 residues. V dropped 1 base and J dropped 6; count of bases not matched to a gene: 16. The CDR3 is CSARASGGDRGVTNEQFF. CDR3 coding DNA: TGCAGTGCTAGAGCATCGGGGGGCGACAGGGGGGTCACCAATGAGCAGTTCTTC.

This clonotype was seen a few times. CDR3 loop: CSAEERDRRTEAFF. CDR3 nucleotide sequence: TGCAGTGCTGAGGAAAGGGACAGACGAACTGAAGCTTTCTTT. This chain uses TRBV20-1 with TRBJ1-1; 7 bases line up with TRBD1. Germline values: CDR1 DFQATT, CDR2 SNEGSKA (reference sequence). The CDR3 loop spans 14 amino acids. The V gene end was trimmed by 5 bases and the J gene end by 5 bases; junction bases not matched to a gene: 11.

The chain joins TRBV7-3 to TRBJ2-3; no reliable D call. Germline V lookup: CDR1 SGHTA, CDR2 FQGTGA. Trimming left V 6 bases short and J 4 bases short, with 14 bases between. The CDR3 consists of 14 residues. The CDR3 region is CASSPSLGSDTQYF. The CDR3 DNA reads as TGTGCCAGCAGTCCTAGTCTAGGATCAGATACGCAGTATTTT.

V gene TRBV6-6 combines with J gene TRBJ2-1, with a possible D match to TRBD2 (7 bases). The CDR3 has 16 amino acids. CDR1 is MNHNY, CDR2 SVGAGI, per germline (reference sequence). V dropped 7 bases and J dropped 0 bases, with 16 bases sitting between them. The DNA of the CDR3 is TGTGCCAGCACCCAACAGGGACTACCCTCCTACAATGAGCAGTTCTTC. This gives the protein CASTQQGLPSYNEQFF.

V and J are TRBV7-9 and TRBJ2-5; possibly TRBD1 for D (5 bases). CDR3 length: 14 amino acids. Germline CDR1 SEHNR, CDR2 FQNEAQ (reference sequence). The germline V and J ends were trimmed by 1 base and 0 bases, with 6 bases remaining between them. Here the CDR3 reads CASSLVDNQETQYF. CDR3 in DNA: TGTGCCAGCAGCTTAGTGGACAACCAAGAGACCCAGTACTTC.

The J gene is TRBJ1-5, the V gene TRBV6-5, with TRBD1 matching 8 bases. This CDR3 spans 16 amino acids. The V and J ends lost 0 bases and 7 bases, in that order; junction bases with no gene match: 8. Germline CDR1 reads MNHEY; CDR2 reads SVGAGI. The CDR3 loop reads CASSYSQGEVGQPQHF. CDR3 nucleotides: TGTGCCAGCAGTTACTCACAGGGGGAAGTGGGACAGCCCCAGCATTTT.

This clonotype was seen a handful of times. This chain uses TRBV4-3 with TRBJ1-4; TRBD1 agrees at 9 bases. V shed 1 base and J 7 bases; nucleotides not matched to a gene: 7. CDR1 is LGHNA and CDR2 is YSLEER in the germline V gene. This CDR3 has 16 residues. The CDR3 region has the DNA TGCGCCAGCAGCCAAGGGGAGGGACAGGGTAGTGAAAAACTGTTTTTT. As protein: CASSQGEGQGSEKLFF.

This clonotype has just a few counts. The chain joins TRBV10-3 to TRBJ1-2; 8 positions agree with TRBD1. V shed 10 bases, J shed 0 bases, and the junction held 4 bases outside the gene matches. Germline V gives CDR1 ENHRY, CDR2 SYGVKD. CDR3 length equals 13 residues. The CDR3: CATGTGANYGYTF. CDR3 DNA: TGTGCCACGGGGACAGGCGCTAACTATGGCTACACCTTC.

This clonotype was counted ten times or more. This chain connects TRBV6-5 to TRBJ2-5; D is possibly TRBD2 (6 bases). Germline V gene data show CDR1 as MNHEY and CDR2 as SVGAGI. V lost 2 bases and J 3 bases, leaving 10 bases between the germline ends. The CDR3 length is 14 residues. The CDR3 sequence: CASSYQAGKETQYF. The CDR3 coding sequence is TGTGCCAGCAGTTACCAGGCGGGGAAAGAGACCCAGTACTTC.

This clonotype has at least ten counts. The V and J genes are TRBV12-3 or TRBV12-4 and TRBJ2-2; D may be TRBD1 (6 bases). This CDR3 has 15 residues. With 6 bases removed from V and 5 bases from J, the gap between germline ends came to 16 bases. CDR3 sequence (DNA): TGTGCCAGCAGCCCCCAGGGGAGCTGGACCGGGGAGCTGTTTTTT. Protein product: CASSPQGSWTGELFF.

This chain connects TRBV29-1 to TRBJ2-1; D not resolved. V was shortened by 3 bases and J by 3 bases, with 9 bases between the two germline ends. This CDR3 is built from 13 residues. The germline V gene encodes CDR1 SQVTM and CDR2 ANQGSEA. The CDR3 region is CSVDRNSYNEQFF. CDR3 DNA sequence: TGCAGCGTTGACAGGAACAGCTACAATGAGCAGTTCTTC.

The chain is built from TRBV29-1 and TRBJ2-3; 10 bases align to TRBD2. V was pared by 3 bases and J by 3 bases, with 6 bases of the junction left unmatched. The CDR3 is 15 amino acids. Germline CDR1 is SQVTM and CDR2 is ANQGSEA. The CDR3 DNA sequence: TGCAGCGTTGAGCGGTCTAGCGGGGGAACAGATACGCAGTATTTT. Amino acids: CSVERSSGGTDTQYF.

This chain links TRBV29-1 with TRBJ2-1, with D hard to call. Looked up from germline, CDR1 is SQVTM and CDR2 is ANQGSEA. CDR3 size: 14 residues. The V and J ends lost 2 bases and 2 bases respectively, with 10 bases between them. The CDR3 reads CSVEPVGTYNEQFF. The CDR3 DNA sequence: TGCAGCGTTGAACCCGTAGGTACCTACAATGAGCAGTTCTTC.

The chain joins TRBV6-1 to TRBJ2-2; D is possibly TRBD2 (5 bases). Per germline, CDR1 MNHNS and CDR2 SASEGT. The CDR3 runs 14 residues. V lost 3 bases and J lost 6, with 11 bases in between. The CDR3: CASSDSVGAGELFF. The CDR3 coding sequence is TGTGCCAGCAGTGATAGTGTCGGGGCCGGGGAGCTGTTTTTT.

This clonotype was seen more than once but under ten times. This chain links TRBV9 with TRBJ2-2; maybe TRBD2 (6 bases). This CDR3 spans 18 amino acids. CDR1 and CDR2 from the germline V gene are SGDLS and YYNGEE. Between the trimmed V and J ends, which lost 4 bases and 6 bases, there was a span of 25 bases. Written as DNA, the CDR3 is TGTGCCAGCAGCACTTACGTATCCAGGAGGGACGGCGCCGGGGAGCTGTTTTTT. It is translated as CASSTYVSRRDGAGELFF. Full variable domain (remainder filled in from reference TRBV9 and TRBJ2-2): DSGVTQTPKHLITATGQRVTLRCSPRSGDLSVYWYQQSLDQGLQFLIQYYNGEERAKGNILERFSAQQFPDLHSELNLSSLELGDSALYFCASSTYVSRRDGAGELFFGEGSRLTVL.

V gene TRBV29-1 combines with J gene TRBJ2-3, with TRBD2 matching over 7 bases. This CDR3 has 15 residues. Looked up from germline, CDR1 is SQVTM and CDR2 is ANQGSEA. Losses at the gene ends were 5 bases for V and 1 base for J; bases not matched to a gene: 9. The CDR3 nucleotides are TGCAGCGTTTCCAGTCAGGGAGGGGGCACAGATACGCAGTATTTT. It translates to CSVSSQGGGTDTQYF.

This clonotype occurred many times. The CDR3 loop reads CASSWSPGRNTEAFF. CDR3 in DNA: TGTGCCAGCAGCTGGTCCCCAGGGAGGAACACTGAAGCTTTCTTT. This chain links TRBV7-3 with TRBJ1-1; weak D call: TRBD1 (5 bases). Germline-derived CDR1 and CDR2 are SGHTA and FQGTGA. The CDR3 sequence is 15 residues long. The V and J ends lost 4 bases and 1 base respectively, with 13 bases between them.

The CDR3 region has the DNA TGTGCCAGCAGTACCGGGGACATAGAGACCCAGTACTTC. It yields the protein CASSTGDIETQYF. The rearrangement uses TRBV6-6 and TRBJ2-5; TRBD1 might be the D (6 bases). V lost 5 bases and J lost 4, with 11 bases in between. The CDR3 is made up of 13 amino acids. Germline V gene data show CDR1 as MNHNY and CDR2 as SVGAGI (reference sequence).

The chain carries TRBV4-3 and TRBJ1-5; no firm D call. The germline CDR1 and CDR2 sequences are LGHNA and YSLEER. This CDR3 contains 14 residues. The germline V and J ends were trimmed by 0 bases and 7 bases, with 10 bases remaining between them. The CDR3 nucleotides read TGCGCCAGCAGCCAAGATTGGGATGCGCAGCCCCAGCATTTT. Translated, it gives CASSQDWDAQPQHF.

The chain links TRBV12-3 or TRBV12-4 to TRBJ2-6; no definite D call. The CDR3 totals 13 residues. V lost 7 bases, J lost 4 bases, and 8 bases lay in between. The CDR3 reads CASTHAGANVLTF. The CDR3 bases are TGTGCCAGCACCCATGCCGGGGCCAACGTCCTGACTTTC.